The 25 T cell receptor beta chains presented below share a single source sample, sequenced in a study of CD8 T cells in ankylosing spondylitis. One entry per CDR3 protein results from TCRdb running MiXCR on the 5' RACE reads. The sample lists 150,000 to 200,000 distinct CDR3 sequences; about an eighth were seen once. Sequencing was done on a sample of blood, either unsorted or a sorted T cell fraction (not recorded which). These receptor sequences come from a female donor with ankylosing spondylitis or in good health (not recorded which).

This clonotype was counted many times. The CDR3 DNA sequence: TGTGCCAGCACCAAAGCACTAGCGGGAGCCGCAGATACGCAGTATTTT. Its protein product is CASTKALAGAADTQYF. The V and J genes are TRBV9 and TRBJ2-3; 11 bases match TRBD2. CDR1 SGDLS and CDR2 YYNGEE come from the germline V gene. The ends lost 6 bases at V and 4 bases at J; junction bases unmatched: 10. The CDR3 covers 16 residues.

This clonotype was seen a few times. The chain is built from TRBV12-3 or TRBV12-4 and TRBJ2-4; D is undetermined. This CDR3 is 15 amino acids long. V lost 5 bases and J lost 0, with 11 bases in between. CDR3 loop: CASSVLSLAKNIQYF. The CDR3 DNA reads TGTGCCAGCAGTGTCCTTAGTCTAGCCAAAAACATTCAGTACTTC.

V and J are TRBV6-5 and TRBJ2-7, with 8 bases aligning to TRBD2. Germline lookup yields CDR1 MNHEY and CDR2 SVGAGI. The CDR3 contains 14 residues. The J segment lost 3 bases and the V segment lost 3 bases, leaving 4 bases of the junction unmatched. CDR3 in DNA: TGTGCCAGCAGTTATACTGCGGGAGGCTACGAGCAGTACTTC. Amino acids: CASSYTAGGYEQYF.

The chain has TRBV5-1 and TRBJ2-1; D tentatively fits TRBD1 or TRBD2 (5 bases each). The germline V and J ends were trimmed by 5 bases and 3 bases, with 15 bases remaining between them. Germline CDR1 is SGHRS and CDR2 is YFSETQ. There are 15 residues in the CDR3. CDR3 region: CASREPGTVYNEQFF. For the CDR3, the DNA is TGCGCCAGCAGGGAGCCCGGGACGGTCTACAATGAGCAGTTCTTC.

The chain is built from TRBV5-1 and TRBJ2-7, with D possibly being TRBD2 (6 bases). Trimming took off 0 bases at V and 2 bases at J, with 12 bases between the two ends. This CDR3 comprises 15 residues. The V gene's germline CDR1 is SGHRS and CDR2 YFSETQ. CDR3 coding DNA: TGCGCCAGCAGCTTGGAGGAGGGGCGTACCTACGAGCAGTACTTC. This sequence encodes CASSLEEGRTYEQYF.

The chain employs TRBV7-2 and TRBJ2-5; D call uncertain. The V gene's germline CDR1 is SGHTA and CDR2 FQGNSA. Deletions cut 2 bases from V and 5 bases from J, with 9 bases between. There are 13 residues in the CDR3. CDR3 bases: TGTGCCAGCAGCTTAAAGCTTATGGAGACCCAGTACTTC. As protein: CASSLKLMETQYF.

The chain has TRBV3-1 and TRBJ2-3, with 8 bases that match TRBD2. The junction had 8 bases not matched to a gene; V was cut back by 1 base and J by 5 bases. The V gene's germline CDR1 is LGHDT and CDR2 YNNKEL (reference sequence). The CDR3 covers 16 residues. The chain's CDR3 is CASSQVGAGVVDTQYF. Written as DNA, the CDR3 is TGTGCCAGCAGCCAAGTAGGAGCGGGAGTGGTAGATACGCAGTATTTT.

Many counts were recorded for this clonotype. V is TRBV12-3 or TRBV12-4 and J is TRBJ1-1, with TRBD1 matching over 7 bases. This CDR3 spans 14 amino acids. V dropped 6 bases and J dropped 7; count of bases not matched to a gene: 11. The CDR3 nucleotides are TGTGCCAGCAGGAGAGATAGAGGGGGCTTTGAAGCTTTCTTT. Encoded protein: CASRRDRGGFEAFF.

Many counts were recorded for this clonotype. As DNA, the CDR3 is TGTGCCAGCAGCCAAGGCCTAAGGGGCTGGGCTGAAGCTTTCTTT. Translated: CASSQGLRGWAEAFF. This chain connects TRBV4-2 to TRBJ1-1; D perhaps matches TRBD1 (5 bases). The germline V gene encodes CDR1 LGHNA and CDR2 YNFKEQ. Deletions cut 1 base from V and 6 bases from J, with 15 bases between. The CDR3 totals 15 residues.

This chain links TRBV4-2 with TRBJ1-2, with a possible D match to TRBD1 (5 bases). The CDR3 is made up of 16 amino acids. The germline gives CDR1 LGHNA, CDR2 YNFKEQ. The ends were cut back, 3 bases at V and 7 bases at J, with 21 bases in the middle. The CDR3 sequence is CASSQVKGAATGGYTF. The DNA of the CDR3 is TGTGCCAGCAGCCAGGTCAAAGGGGCGGCCACGGGTGGCTACACCTTC.

This clonotype was seen many times. CDR3 in DNA: TGTGCCAGCAGTTCATCGACAGGGCACACAGATACGCAGTATTTT. Its translation is CASSSSTGHTDTQYF. The chain is built from TRBV6-2 or TRBV6-3 and TRBJ2-3, with TRBD1 matching 7 bases. The CDR3 has 15 amino acids. CDR1 and CDR2 from the germline V gene are MNHEY and SVGEGT. Unmatched junction bases numbered 6, after V lost 4 bases and J lost 2 bases.

This clonotype was counted many times. The CDR3 DNA reads TGTGCCAGCAGTAGGATAGGTTCGTCCACTGAAGCTTTCTTT. It translates to CASSRIGSSTEAFF. This rearrangement joins TRBV7-9 to TRBJ1-1, with unresolved D. V lost 6 bases to trimming and J lost 4 bases, with 15 bases between them. The length of the CDR3 is 14 residues. Germline CDR1 and CDR2: SEHNR and FQNEAQ (reference sequence).

V gene TRBV20-1 combines with J gene TRBJ1-4; 7 bases line up with TRBD1. Germline-derived CDR1 and CDR2 are DFQATT and SNEGSKA (reference sequence). The V and J ends lost 6 bases and 6 bases, in that order; junction bases with no gene match: 13. The CDR3 sequence is 15 residues long. CDR3 nucleotide sequence: TGCAGTGCACGCAGGGGGAACGCCCCTGATGAAAAACTGTTTTTT. It translates to CSARRGNAPDEKLFF.

This clonotype has a count of ten or more. This chain links TRBV21-1 with TRBJ2-7; the D call TRBD1 from the table was never checked on the DNA. TRBV21-1 is flagged as a pseudogene. The CDR3 runs to 18 residues. This CDR3 reads CASSNQPGQGTNSYEQYF. The CDR3 DNA reads TGTGCCAGCAGCAACCAGCCGGGACAGGGCACGAACTCCTACGAGCAGTACTTC.

This clonotype was picked up many times. The rearrangement uses TRBV5-1 and TRBJ2-4; the D is unclear. The CDR3 is made up of 14 amino acids. Trimming pared 0 bases from V and 8 bases from J, leaving 12 bases between. From germline, CDR1 is SGHRS and CDR2 YFSETQ. This CDR3 reads CASSLDSRVDIQYF. DNA of the CDR3: TGCGCCAGCAGCTTGGACTCCCGGGTTGACATTCAGTACTTC.

Many counts were recorded for this clonotype. The rearrangement uses TRBV9 and TRBJ2-7, with D unclear. Trimming shortened V by 0 bases and J by 0 bases, and 10 bases separated the two germline ends. This CDR3 is built from 15 residues. Germline lookup yields CDR1 SGDLS and CDR2 YYNGEE. The CDR3 is CASSVDMAASYEQYF. CDR3 nucleotides: TGTGCCAGCAGCGTAGACATGGCAGCCTCCTACGAGCAGTACTTC.

This clonotype was counted ten times or more. The chain joins TRBV6-4 to TRBJ2-7; 10 bases line up with TRBD2. CDR3 length: 15 residues. Germline CDR1 reads MRHNA; CDR2 reads SNTAGT. The junction had 5 bases not matched to a gene; V was cut back by 4 bases and J by 2 bases. CDR3 in amino acids: CASSAGLAETYEQYF. The CDR3, as DNA: TGTGCCAGCAGTGCCGGACTAGCGGAGACCTACGAGCAGTACTTC.

This clonotype was recorded many times. This chain connects TRBV28 to TRBJ1-3, with no clear D. The CDR3 spans 15 residues. Trimming cost V 2 bases and J 0 bases, with 8 bases left between them. Germline V gene sequence: CDR1 MDHEN, CDR2 SYDVKM. CDR3 region: CASSLPLDSGNTIYF. The CDR3 DNA follows: TGTGCCAGCAGTTTACCGTTAGACTCTGGAAACACCATATATTTT.

This clonotype occurred many times. CDR3 residues: CASSSPLTSGSYEQYF. In DNA form, the CDR3 reads TGTGCCAGCAGCTCTCCACTGACTAGCGGGAGTTACGAGCAGTACTTC. The chain joins TRBV7-6 to TRBJ2-7; TRBD2 aligns across 12 bases. This CDR3 region has 16 residues. Per germline, CDR1 SGHVS and CDR2 FNYEAQ. Trimming removed 4 bases from V and 4 bases from J; junction bases left unmatched: 8.

The sample holds many counts of this clonotype. The rearrangement uses TRBV5-1 and TRBJ2-1, with 11 bases that match TRBD2. Trimming removed 4 bases from V and 16 bases from J; junction bases left unmatched: 13. The CDR3 spans 14 residues. Germline values: CDR1 SGHRS, CDR2 YFSETQ. CDR3: CASSLLLAGVTTFF. The CDR3 region has the DNA TGCGCCAGCAGCCTTCTACTAGCGGGAGTCACGACTTTCTTC.

In this sample, this clonotype turned up many times. The genes are TRBV10-3 and TRBJ2-1, with 7 bases fitting TRBD2. This CDR3 is 13 amino acids long. CDR1 is ENHRY and CDR2 is SYGVKD in the germline V gene. The V segment lost 6 bases and the J segment 3 bases; nucleotides outside the gene matches: 2. The CDR3 loop reads CAIRLADYNEQFF. The CDR3 coding sequence is TGTGCCATCAGGCTAGCGGACTACAATGAGCAGTTCTTC.

This clonotype was counted many times. V is TRBV6-2 or TRBV6-3 and J is TRBJ1-4; TRBD1 matches at 7 bases. Germline V CDR1 and CDR2: MNHEY, SVGEGT. CDR3 size: 13 residues. Trimming took 5 bases from V and 7 from J; bases not matched to a gene: 4. The CDR3 nucleotides are TGTGCCAGCAGTCGGACAGGTGGTGAAAAACTGTTTTTT. This sequence encodes CASSRTGGEKLFF.

This clonotype occurred many times. CDR3 region: CASSDTGNMNTEAFF. The CDR3 nucleotides are TGTGCCAGCAGTGATACGGGCAATATGAACACTGAAGCTTTCTTT. J is TRBJ1-1 and V is TRBV25-1; D remains ambiguous. V lost 3 bases to trimming and J lost 0 bases, with 11 bases between them. Per the germline V gene, CDR1 is MGHDK and CDR2 is SYGVNS. CDR3 length: 15 residues. The full variable domain, in which reference TRBV25-1 and TRBJ1-1 provide the parts outside the CDR3, is EADIYQTPRYLVIGTGKKITLECSQTMGHDKMYWYQQDPGMELHLIHYSYGVNSTEKGDLSSESTVSRIRTEHFPLTLESARPSHTSQYLCASSDTGNMNTEAFFGQGTRLTVV.

The chain is built from TRBV29-1 and TRBJ1-2, with 10 bases matching TRBD1. CDR1 SQVTM and CDR2 ANQGSEA come from the germline V gene. With 3 bases clipped from V and 4 bases from J, the junction kept 2 bases outside the gene matches. The CDR3 covers 13 residues. The CDR3 coding sequence is TGCAGCGTTGAGCGGGACAGGGGCTATGGCTACACCTTC. It yields the protein CSVERDRGYGYTF.

This clonotype occurred a few times. V is TRBV7-9 and J is TRBJ1-4; D is perhaps TRBD1 (5 bases). V was clipped by 6 bases and J by 8 bases, with 25 bases between them. In germline, CDR1 is SEHNR, CDR2 FQNEAQ (reference sequence). The CDR3 runs 17 residues. In nucleotides, the CDR3 is TGTGCCAGCAGTTCCAACGCAGGGCCCTGGACTAGCGAAAAACTGTTTTTT. Encoded protein: CASSSNAGPWTSEKLFF.